This T cell receptor beta chain was identified during a study of CD8 T cells in ankylosing spondylitis. Study-wide results and caveats: Characteristic of ankylosing spondylitis blood, it appeared, was a TCR beta motif comprising fewer than 10 highly homologous variants.

As to this clonotype: Its antigen is unknown.

TCRdb ran MiXCR on the 5' RACE reads and lists one entry per CDR3 protein. This sample yields 380,000 or so distinct CDR3 sequences, of which roughly 22% are seen a single time; around 13% belongs to the top ten. Germline V gives CDR1 SEHNR, CDR2 FQNEAQ (reference sequence). The CDR3 consists of 12 residues. Trimming cost V 5 bases and J 6 bases, with 11 bases left between them. This sequence originates from a male donor with ankylosing spondylitis or in good health (not recorded which). Sequenced: blood, either unsorted or a sorted T cell fraction (not recorded which). The chain has TRBV7-9 and TRBJ2-7, with no clear D. CDR3 sequence (DNA): TGTGCCAGCAGCCAGACCGTTTCCGAGCAGTACTTC. This encodes CASSQTVSEQYF. The full variable domain, with the rest looked up from reference TRBV7-9 and TRBJ2-7, is DTGVSQNPRHKITKRGQNVTFRCDPISEHNRLYWYRQTLGQGPEFLTYFQNEAQLEKSRLLSDRFSAERPKGSFSTLEIQRTEQGDSAMYLCASSQTVSEQYFGPGTRLTVT.